The rows below give T cell receptor beta chains drawn from one sample of a study of CD8+CD57+ T cells in acquired aplastic anemia. TCRdb passed the reads through MiXCR, listing each CDR3 protein once. Of approximately 300,000 distinct CDR3 sequences in the sample, approximately 57% were seen once. Sequencing was performed on sorted CD4+, CD8+, or CD8+CD57+ T cells (not recorded which) from PBMCs. The receptors stem from a human donor with aplastic anemia. The CDR3 runs from the conserved cysteine through the conserved F or W. A D gene is named only where the DNA matches it firmly. The size entry is marked missing in some rows and otherwise reads once, few, many or a size class.

length	size	J	V	D	CDR3	DNA
15	NA	TRBJ2-1	TRBV2	TRBD2	CASSELAGAKNEQFF	TGTGCCAGCAGTGAGCTAGCGGGGGCCAAGAATGAGCAGTTCTTC
16	NA	TRBJ2-1	TRBV24-1	NA	CATSDYKGSSYNEQFF	TGTGCCACCAGTGATTATAAGGGGAGCTCCTACAATGAGCAGTTCTTC
15	NA	TRBJ2-1	TRBV7-3	TRBD2	CASSLTAGGYDEQFF	TGTGCCAGCAGCTTAACAGCGGGAGGGTACGATGAGCAGTTCTTC
14	many	TRBJ1-5	TRBV18	NA	CASSPEDSNQPQHF	TGTGCCAGCTCACCAGAAGACAGCAATCAGCCCCAGCATTTT
15	few	TRBJ2-3	TRBV24-1	NA	CATSDLRDDTDTQYF	TGTGCCACCAGTGATTTGCGGGACGACACAGATACGCAGTATTTT
16	NA	TRBJ1-2	TRBV28	NA	CASSFARGGVNYGYTF	TGTGCCAGCAGTTTTGCCCGAGGGGGTGTTAACTATGGCTACACCTTC
18	NA	TRBJ2-2	TRBV9	TRBD2	CASSVGVRGRANTGELFF	TGTGCCAGCAGCGTTGGGGTTCGCGGGAGGGCGAACACCGGGGAGCTGTTTTTT
12	NA	TRBJ1-2	TRBV19	NA	CASSNPPGGYTF	TGTGCCAGTAGTAATCCCCCGGGGGGCTACACCTTC
14	few	TRBJ2-7	TRBV14	NA	CASSQGWTLYEQYF	TGTGCCAGCAGCCAGGGGTGGACACTCTACGAGCAGTACTTC
13	NA	TRBJ2-2	TRBV29-1	NA	CSAGGGNTGELFF	TGCAGCGCTGGAGGTGGGAACACCGGGGAGCTGTTTTTT
16	NA	TRBJ2-5	TRBV14	TRBD1	CASSQHGTGALMTQYF	TGTGCCAGCAGCCAACATGGGACAGGGGCCCTCATGACCCAGTACTTC
15	NA	TRBJ1-2	TRBV7-9	NA	CASSSHRDFNYGYTF	TGTGCCAGCAGCTCGCACAGGGATTTCAACTATGGCTACACCTTC
14	once	TRBJ2-3	TRBV7-3	NA	CASSLTSVADTQYF	TGTGCCAGCAGCTTAACTTCGGTAGCGGATACGCAGTATTTT
16	NA	TRBJ2-1	TRBV7-9	TRBD2	CASSSPGTSGYNEQFF	TGTGCCAGCAGCTCACCCGGGACTAGCGGGTACAATGAGCAGTTCTTC
16	once	TRBJ1-2	TRBV4-2	TRBD1	CASSDTGMWTGDGYTF	TGTGCCAGCAGCGACACCGGGATGTGGACAGGGGATGGCTACACCTTC
14	NA	TRBJ2-1	TRBV14	TRBD2	CASSQALAANEQFF	TGTGCCAGCAGCCAAGCCCTAGCGGCTAATGAGCAGTTCTTC
16	NA	TRBJ2-7	TRBV5-1	TRBD2	CASRTSGGLSSYEQYF	TGCGCCAGCAGAACTAGCGGGGGACTTAGCTCCTACGAGCAGTACTTC
16	NA	TRBJ1-3	TRBV9	TRBD1	CASSVGRTGGLDTIYF	TGTGCCAGCAGCGTGGGAAGGACAGGGGGATTAGACACCATATATTTT
11	many	TRBJ2-7	TRBV2	NA	CASSRVWQQYF	TGTGCCAGCAGCCGCGTTTGGCAACAGTACTTC
14	NA	TRBJ2-3	TRBV7-9	NA	CASSRLGAPDTQYF	TGTGCCAGCAGCCGTTTGGGGGCCCCAGATACGCAGTATTTT
14	NA	TRBJ2-7	TRBV2	TRBD2	CASSWTSGTYEQYF	TGTGCCAGCAGTTGGACTAGCGGGACCTACGAGCAGTACTTC
15	once	TRBJ2-7	TRBV20-1	NA	CSAAPMEISSYEQYF	TGCAGTGCCGCCCCCATGGAGATAAGCTCCTACGAGCAGTACTTC
14	NA	TRBJ2-1	TRBV7-9	NA	CASTPGLYYNEQFF	TGTGCCAGCACCCCGGGACTCTACTACAATGAGCAGTTCTTC
15	once	TRBJ2-3	TRBV10-3	TRBD2	CAISPASGSTDTQYF	TGTGCCATCAGTCCCGCTAGCGGTAGCACAGATACGCAGTATTTT
16	many	TRBJ1-1	TRBV6-5	NA	CASSYSRGGLNTEAFF	TGTGCCAGCAGTTACTCGAGGGGGGGCCTGAACACTGAAGCTTTCTTT
14	few	TRBJ2-3	TRBV10-3	TRBD2	CAISEREGSDTQYF	TGTGCCATCAGTGAAAGGGAGGGGTCAGATACGCAGTATTTT
15	NA	TRBJ2-5	TRBV10-3	NA	CAISKSGAVQETQYF	TGTGCCATCAGTAAGTCTGGAGCGGTCCAAGAGACCCAGTACTTC
14	once	TRBJ1-6	TRBV7-8	TRBD1	CASSLTGGGTPLHF	TGTGCCAGCAGCTTGACAGGGGGCGGAACACCCCTCCACTTT
18	many	TRBJ1-1	TRBV5-1	TRBD1	CASSILPGTGGANTEAFF	TGCGCCAGCAGCATCCTACCGGGGACAGGGGGCGCGAACACTGAAGCTTTCTTT
13	NA	TRBJ2-1	TRBV6-1	TRBD1	CASGRDSYNEQFF	TGTGCCAGCGGCCGGGACAGTTACAATGAGCAGTTCTTC
15	once	TRBJ2-7	TRBV20-1	TRBD1	CSAAGNPGTGGEQYF	TGCAGTGCTGCAGGGAATCCCGGGACAGGGGGCGAGCAGTACTTC
15	many	TRBJ2-7	TRBV12-3/TRBV12-4	TRBD1	CASSPDRGTSYEQYF	TGTGCCAGCAGTCCCGACAGGGGTACTTCCTACGAGCAGTACTTC
16	NA	TRBJ2-7	TRBV10-3	TRBD1	CAIKRPAGQGSYEQYF	TGTGCCATCAAGAGGCCAGCGGGACAGGGTTCCTACGAGCAGTACTTC
17	NA	TRBJ2-3	TRBV29-1	TRBD2	CSVEVGGRAGKADTQYF	TGCAGCGTTGAAGTGGGCGGGAGGGCCGGAAAGGCAGATACGCAGTATTTT
16	NA	TRBJ1-2	TRBV9	TRBD1	CASSARPGTGESGYTF	TGTGCCAGCAGCGCACGCCCCGGGACAGGGGAAAGTGGCTACACCTTC
17	NA	TRBJ2-2	TRBV12-3/TRBV12-4	NA	CASSSFPPSEITGELFF	TGTGCCAGCAGCTCGTTTCCACCTAGCGAGATCACCGGGGAGCTGTTTTTT
14	NA	TRBJ2-7	TRBV20-1	TRBD1	CSASRDSGRNEQYF	TGCAGTGCTTCCCGGGACAGCGGCCGAAACGAGCAGTACTTC
12	NA	TRBJ2-7	TRBV10-2	NA	CASGSGFPEQYF	TGCGCCAGCGGATCAGGGTTTCCCGAGCAGTACTTC
14	few	TRBJ2-3	TRBV24-1	TRBD2	CATSVAGSTDTQYF	TGTGCCACCAGTGTAGCGGGTAGCACAGATACGCAGTATTTT
14	NA	TRBJ2-3	TRBV5-1	TRBD2	CASSLVAGGPSQYF	TGCGCCAGCAGCTTGGTAGCGGGAGGGCCTTCGCAGTATTTT
17	NA	TRBJ2-4	TRBV5-1	NA	CASSLDPLSLAKNIQYF	TGCGCCAGCAGCCTCGATCCCCTTAGCCTAGCCAAAAACATTCAGTACTTC